Listed below are T cell receptor beta chains from one sample, sequenced in a study of shared clonotypes between healthy human individuals. TCRdb's copy holds only in-frame clones and misses some; the assay was immunoSEQ multiplex PCR. The data contain roughly 770,000 clones, approximately 96% of them singletons. The sequenced material came from naive CD8+ T cells sorted from blood. Receptors originate from a man in his thirties or forties in good health. Each CDR3 is given with its conserved first and last residue. The D gene is left open where the match is weak. For some rows the clone size is stated as once, few or many, or as a class when expanded; others skip it.

abundance,v_gene,j_gene,d_gene,CDR3aa,CDR3nt
few,TRBV29-1,TRBJ2-7,TRBD1,CSVEGQGETYEQYF,TGCAGCGTTGAAGGACAGGGGGAGACCTACGAGCAGTACTTC
.,TRBV29-1,TRBJ2-5,.,CSVEAHGSPQETQYF,TGCAGCGTTGAAGCTCACGGCAGCCCCCAAGAGACCCAGTACTTC
once,TRBV4-1,TRBJ1-4,TRBD1,CASSQLTQGAETLATNEKLFF,TGCGCCAGCAGCCAGTTAACACAGGGGGCAGAAACCTTGGCAACTAATGAAAAACTGTTTTTT
once,TRBV6-1,TRBJ2-3,.,CAIRQFNTDTQYF,TGTGCCATCCGACAGTTTAACACAGATACGCAGTATTTT
.,TRBV28,TRBJ2-5,TRBD2,CASSLYKGTSGSVETQYF,TGTGCCAGCAGTTTATATAAGGGGACTAGCGGGTCGGTGGAGACCCAGTACTTC
.,TRBV27,TRBJ1-5,.,CASSRSNQPQHF,TGTGCCAGCAGTCGTAGCAATCAGCCCCAGCATTTT
once,TRBV7-8,TRBJ1-5,.,CASSHGIDSNQPQHF,TGTGCCAGCAGCCACGGAATCGATAGCAATCAGCCCCAGCATTTT
.,TRBV7-9,TRBJ1-3,TRBD1,CASSDQGEGTGNTIYF,TGTGCCAGCAGCGACCAGGGGGAAGGAACTGGAAACACCATATATTTT
.,TRBV6-4,TRBJ2-1,.,CASSEEAGNEQFF,TGTGCCAGCAGTGAGGAGGCAGGGAATGAGCAGTTCTTC
.,TRBV4-1,TRBJ2-7,TRBD1,CASSQRGLAGSVVEQYF,TGCGCCAGCAGCCAGAGGGGGCTAGCCGGATCCGTGGTCGAGCAGTACTTC
.,TRBV7-9,TRBJ2-3,.,CASSSAGSSGTDTQYF,TGTGCCAGCAGCTCAGCCGGGAGTAGCGGCACAGATACGCAGTATTTT
.,TRBV6-1,TRBJ1-1,.,CASSEFEGVTEAFF,TGTGCCAGCAGTGAATTCGAGGGGGTCACTGAAGCTTTCTTT
.,TRBV7-9,TRBJ2-1,.,CASSSGTSNEQFF,TGTGCCAGCAGCTCCGGGACCAGCAATGAGCAGTTCTTC
.,TRBV7-6,TRBJ1-1,.,CASSYLKGTEAFF,TGTGCCAGCAGCTATTTAAAGGGGACTGAAGCTTTCTTT
.,TRBV28,TRBJ2-3,TRBD1,CASSPNNRGAQYF,TGTGCCAGCAGTCCCAACAACAGGGGTGCGCAGTATTTT